The 20 T cell receptor beta chains below come from one sample, sequenced in a study of shared clonotypes between healthy human individuals. The data were produced by immunoSEQ multiplex PCR, yet TCRdb's version contains in-frame clones alone and is incomplete. There are roughly 1,000,000 clones in the sample; approximately 78% occur only once, and roughly 0.61% lies in the top ten. Input material: memory CD4+ T cells from PBMCs. The subset was: CD45RA-negative fraction. These receptors came from a man aged 18 to 35 in good health. Some clones in this sample may be carry-over from other donors' samples.

Remarks on this clone: This may arise from a read error, as a much more abundant clone is one base away. Other DNA sequences in the sample encode the same CDR3. V and J are TRBV7-9 and TRBJ2-7; D is ambiguous. The V end lost 2 bases, the J end lost 1 base, and 3 bases lay between the germline ends. The CDR3 contains 12 residues. Germline V CDR1 and CDR2: SEHNR, FQNEAQ (reference sequence). CDR3 loop: CASSLQSYEQYF. In nucleotides, the CDR3 is TGTGCCAGCAGCTTACAGTCCTACGAGCAGTACTTC.

This chain links TRBV5-1 with TRBJ1-4; 7 bases map to TRBD1. This CDR3 spans 13 amino acids. CDR1 and CDR2 from the germline V gene are SGHRS and YFSETQ. V was pared by 3 bases and J by 7 bases, with 3 bases of the junction left unmatched. The CDR3 DNA follows: TGCGCCAGCAGCTCCGACAGGGTTGAAAAACTGTTTTTT. Translated, it gives CASSSDRVEKLFF.

The chain recombines TRBV6-5 with TRBJ2-1; the match to TRBD2 covers 12 bases. This CDR3 is built from 14 residues. CDR1 MNHEY and CDR2 SVGAGI come from the germline V gene. After removal of 4 bases from V and 9 bases from J, the junction contained 4 bases not matched to a gene. CDR3 sequence (DNA): TGTGCCAGCAGTTTACTAGCGGGAGGTTCTGAGCAGTTCTTC. This codes for CASSLLAGGSEQFF.

The rearrangement links TRBV27 to TRBJ2-2, with D uncertain. The germline V gene has CDR1 MNHEY and CDR2 SMNVEV (reference sequence). The CDR3 sequence is 13 residues long. V dropped 0 bases and J dropped 5 bases, with 4 bases sitting between them. In DNA, the CDR3 is TGTGCCAGCAGTTTATCTGGGACCGGGGAGCTGTTTTTT. Residues: CASSLSGTGELFF.

J is TRBJ2-3 and V is TRBV5-1; possibly TRBD2 for D (6 bases). CDR3 length: 14 amino acids. Trimming pared 3 bases from V and 6 bases from J, leaving 14 bases between. Germline V gene data show CDR1 as SGHRS and CDR2 as YFSETQ. The CDR3: CASSYGWGRDTQYF. CDR3 in DNA: TGCGCCAGCAGCTATGGCTGGGGGAGGGATACGCAGTATTTT.

The V gene is TRBV5-1, the J gene TRBJ2-3; unclear D gene. Germline lookup yields CDR1 SGHRS and CDR2 YFSETQ. Trimming removed 1 base at V and 5 bases at J, with 11 bases between. The CDR3 sequence is 14 residues long. CDR3 bases: TGCGCCAGCAGCTTGCTGGGATCTGTAGATACGCAGTATTTT. Translation: CASSLLGSVDTQYF.

This clone was recorded at least ten times. This rearrangement joins TRBV5-1 to TRBJ2-5; D ambiguous. The CDR3 has 12 amino acids. V lost 0 bases to trimming and J lost 5 bases, with 5 bases between them. Germline values: CDR1 SGHRS, CDR2 YFSETQ. CDR3 DNA sequence: TGCGCCAGCAGCTTGGATCTGGAGACCCAGTACTTC. It is translated as CASSLDLETQYF. Using reference TRBV5-1 and TRBJ2-5 for the parts outside the CDR3, the full variable domain is KAGVTQTPRYLIKTRGQQVTLSCSPISGHRSVSWYQQTPGQGLQFLFEYFSETQRNKGNFPGRFSGRQFSNSRSEMNVSTLELGDSALYLCASSLDLETQYFGPGTRLLVL.

The V and J genes are TRBV11-2 and TRBJ1-2, with TRBD1 identical over 7 bases. This CDR3 region has 14 residues. The V gene end was trimmed by 1 base and the J gene end by 4 bases; junction bases not matched to a gene: 3. Germline CDR1 and CDR2: SGHAT and FQNNGV. CDR3 sequence (DNA): TGTGCCAGCAGCTTAGTGGGACAGACCTATGGCTACACCTTC. Residues: CASSLVGQTYGYTF.

V usage is TRBV5-6 and J usage is TRBJ1-1; 7 bases agree with TRBD1. V was pared by 4 bases and J by 5 bases, with 11 bases of the junction left unmatched. CDR3 size: 15 residues. Germline assignment: CDR1 SGHDT and CDR2 YYEEEE. The CDR3 loop reads CASSPFPGGGTEAFF. For the CDR3, the DNA is TGTGCCAGCAGCCCCTTTCCAGGGGGGGGGACTGAAGCTTTCTTT. Full variable domain (remainder filled in from reference TRBV5-6 and TRBJ1-1): DAGVTQSPTHLIKTRGQQVTLRCSPKSGHDTVSWYQQALGQGPQFIFQYYEEEERQRGNFPDRFSGHQFPNYSSELNVNALLLGDSALYLCASSPFPGGGTEAFFGQGTRLTVV.

This clone was seen a single time. The rearrangement joins TRBV5-4 to TRBJ2-7; D might be TRBD1 (7 bases). V lost 4 bases and J 7 bases, leaving 21 bases between the germline ends. Looked up from germline, CDR1 is SGHNT and CDR2 is YYREEE (reference sequence). CDR3 size: 15 residues. This CDR3 is CASSPPGQRAGEQYF. In nucleotides, the CDR3 is TGTGCCAGCAGCCCACCGGGACAGCGGGCTGGGGAGCAGTACTTC.

V usage is TRBV6-5 and J usage is TRBJ2-5; D call uncertain. Per germline, CDR1 MNHEY and CDR2 SVGAGI. V lost 2 bases and J 1 base, leaving 11 bases between the germline ends. The CDR3 has 15 residues. Written as DNA, the CDR3 is TGTGCCAGCAGTTACACCTCTGGCGGCCAAGAGACCCAGTACTTC. Its protein product is CASSYTSGGQETQYF.

This sequence joins TRBV4-2 and TRBJ2-1, with 13 bases aligning to TRBD2. CDR1 LGHNA and CDR2 YNFKEQ come from the germline V gene. V shed 2 bases, J shed 3 bases, and the junction held 7 bases outside the gene matches. The CDR3 runs to 18 residues. This chain's CDR3 is CASSQYTSGRGGYNEQFF. Written as DNA, the CDR3 is TGTGCCAGCAGCCAATATACTAGCGGGAGGGGGGGCTACAATGAGCAGTTCTTC.

J is TRBJ2-7 and V is TRBV5-8; 8 bases line up with TRBD1. V was clipped by 0 bases and J by 2 bases; unmatched bases: 4. The CDR3 has 15 amino acids. Germline V gene lookup returns CDR1 SGHTS and CDR2 YDEGEE. The CDR3 DNA reads as TGTGCCAGCAGCTTGGAGGGACAGGCTCCCTACGAGCAGTACTTC. This gives the protein CASSLEGQAPYEQYF.

This clone has a handful of counts. The chain recombines TRBV9 with TRBJ2-3; D perhaps matches TRBD2 (6 bases). From germline, CDR1 is SGDLS and CDR2 YYNGEE. The CDR3 runs to 14 residues. Trimming removed 5 bases from V and 2 bases from J, with 12 bases in between. The CDR3 region is CASSWRVATDTQYF. The CDR3 bases are TGTGCCAGCAGTTGGAGGGTTGCCACAGATACGCAGTATTTT.

The chain couples TRBV7-9 to TRBJ2-1; 10 bases match TRBD2. This CDR3 region has 17 residues. The V gene's germline CDR1 is SEHNR and CDR2 FQNEAQ (reference sequence). V shed 1 base and J 7 bases; nucleotides not matched to a gene: 10. The chain's CDR3 is CASSLVGASGSENEQFF. CDR3 nucleotide sequence: TGTGCCAGCAGCTTAGTCGGGGCTAGCGGGAGTGAGAATGAGCAGTTCTTC.

In this sample, this clone turned up a few times. Distinct nucleotide sequences in the sample also encode this CDR3. The V and J genes are TRBV5-6 and TRBJ1-2, with D uncertain. Trimming shortened V by 0 bases and J by 8 bases, and 5 bases separated the two germline ends. CDR1 is SGHDT, CDR2 YYEEEE, per germline. This CDR3 is built from 11 residues. As DNA, the CDR3 is TGTGCCAGCAGCTTGGCCGGCGGCTACACCTTC. It encodes CASSLAGGYTF.

The genes are TRBV5-6 and TRBJ2-5, with D tentatively TRBD2 (6 bases). Trimming left V 3 bases short and J 4 bases short, with 19 bases between. The CDR3 sequence is 16 residues long. Germline lookup yields CDR1 SGHDT and CDR2 YYEEEE. CDR3 region: CASSSISTREPETQYF. The CDR3 nucleotides read TGTGCCAGCAGCTCCATCTCGACCCGGGAGCCAGAGACCCAGTACTTC.

The genes are TRBV28 and TRBJ1-5; no firm D call. Germline V gene sequence: CDR1 MDHEN, CDR2 SYDVKM. V was shortened by 2 bases and J by 10 bases, with 12 bases between the two germline ends. The CDR3 totals 13 residues. The CDR3 DNA reads as TGTGCCAGCAGTTTAAAGTTGGAACGCCCCCAGCATTTT. Translated, it gives CASSLKLERPQHF.

This sequence joins TRBV7-7 and TRBJ2-1; perhaps TRBD2 as D (6 bases). V gave up 1 base and J gave up 7 bases, with 11 bases separating them. This CDR3 is built from 14 residues. Germline CDR1 is SSHAT and CDR2 is FNYEAQ (reference sequence). In nucleotides, the CDR3 is TGTGCCAGCAGCTTAGGACCCCGGGAGAATGAGCAGTTCTTC. Translating it yields CASSLGPRENEQFF.

This clone has only one observation. The chain recombines TRBV10-1 with TRBJ1-5, with TRBD1 matching over 7 bases. CDR1 is WNHNN and CDR2 is SYGVQD in the germline V gene (reference sequence). V lost 6 bases, J lost 2 bases, and 4 bases stayed unmatched. The CDR3 totals 14 residues. The CDR3 loop reads CASSEGQRNQPQHF. CDR3 nucleotides: TGCGCCAGCAGCGAGGGACAGCGCAATCAGCCCCAGCATTTT.